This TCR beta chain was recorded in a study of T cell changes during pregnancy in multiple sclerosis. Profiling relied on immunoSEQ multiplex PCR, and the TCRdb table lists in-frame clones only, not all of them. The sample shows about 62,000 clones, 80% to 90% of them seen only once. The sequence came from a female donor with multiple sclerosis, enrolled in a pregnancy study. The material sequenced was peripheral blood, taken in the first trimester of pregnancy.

For the CDR3, the DNA is TGTGCCAGCAGCGTAGCTATCGCCGGGGAGCTGTTTTTT. This translates into CASSVAIAGELFF. V gene TRBV9 combines with J gene TRBJ2-2; D remains unclear. The germline CDR1 and CDR2 sequences are SGDLS and YYNGEE. The CDR3 consists of 13 residues. Trimming took 0 bases from V and 6 from J, leaving 6 bases between them.